The rows below give T cell receptor beta chains drawn from one sample of a study of graft-versus-host responses after intestinal transplantation. The assay was immunoSEQ multiplex PCR, and TCRdb's table has in-frame clones only and misses some. The sample includes over 6,500 clones, approximately 25% of them seen just once. The source material was alloreactive CD8+ T cells from a mixed lymphocyte reaction culture, sampled before transplantation. The receptors were sampled from a human patient who was an organ donor for intestinal transplantation. Both conserved end residues are part of each CDR3. D genes are given only for firm matches. Some rows have no size entry. The others give once, few or many, or a class for an expanded clone.

v_call: TRBV11-2; clone_size: few; j_call: TRBJ2-1; d_call: -; cdr3_nt: TGTGCCAGCAGCTTAGTTCCGCGGACGGGCAATGAGCAGTTCTTC; cdr3_aa: CASSLVPRTGNEQFF
v_call: TRBV4-1; clone_size: few; j_call: TRBJ2-7; d_call: -; cdr3_nt: TGTGCCAGCAGCTTGGCACAGGGCTACGAGCAGTACTTC; cdr3_aa: CASSLAQGYEQYF
v_call: TRBV5-1; clone_size: -; j_call: TRBJ2-7; d_call: TRBD2; cdr3_nt: TGCGCCAGCAGCCAAGGGACTAGCGGGAGGGACCTCTCCTACGAGCAGTACTTC; cdr3_aa: CASSQGTSGRDLSYEQYF
v_call: TRBV6-5; clone_size: few; j_call: TRBJ2-7; d_call: TRBD2; cdr3_nt: TGTGCCAGCAGTTTACTAGCGGGGGGATACGAGCAGTACTTC; cdr3_aa: CASSLLAGGYEQYF
v_call: TRBV10-3; clone_size: medium-sized; j_call: TRBJ2-2; d_call: -; cdr3_nt: TGTGCCATCAGTGCAGTAGGAAGCGCCCCGAACACCGGGGAGCTGTTTTTT; cdr3_aa: CAISAVGSAPNTGELFF
v_call: TRBV23-1; clone_size: medium-sized; j_call: TRBJ2-2; d_call: -; cdr3_nt: TGCGCCAGGGAAAGAGAGAACACCGGGGAGCTGTTTTTT; cdr3_aa: CARERENTGELFF
v_call: TRBV5-8; clone_size: few; j_call: TRBJ2-7; d_call: -; cdr3_nt: TGTGCCAGCAGCTTGGGGACAGTTTACGAGCAGTACTTC; cdr3_aa: CASSLGTVYEQYF
v_call: TRBV5-5; clone_size: -; j_call: TRBJ1-4; d_call: -; cdr3_nt: TGTGCCAGCAGCTTGGTAGGGCCTGCAACTAATGAAAAACTGTTTTTT; cdr3_aa: CASSLVGPATNEKLFF
v_call: TRBV5-1; clone_size: -; j_call: TRBJ2-1; d_call: -; cdr3_nt: TGCGCCAGCAGCTTGGATGAGAGCGGTGGCTCCTACAATGAGCAGTTCTTC; cdr3_aa: CASSLDESGGSYNEQFF
v_call: TRBV9; clone_size: -; j_call: TRBJ2-7; d_call: TRBD2; cdr3_nt: TGTGCCAGCAGCTACGGACTAGCGGGAGGTTACGAGCAGTACTTC; cdr3_aa: CASSYGLAGGYEQYF
v_call: TRBV6-5; clone_size: -; j_call: TRBJ2-3; d_call: -; cdr3_nt: TGTGCCAGCAGCGCCGTCCCTTCAACAGATACGCAGTATTTT; cdr3_aa: CASSAVPSTDTQYF
v_call: TRBV7-5; clone_size: -; j_call: TRBJ2-7; d_call: -; cdr3_nt: TGTGCCAGCAGCTTTGATCCTGACGAGCAGTACTTC; cdr3_aa: CASSFDPDEQYF
v_call: TRBV7-9; clone_size: few; j_call: TRBJ1-2; d_call: -; cdr3_nt: TGTGCCAGCAGCCCGTTCACGGGACCGCTCTATGGCTACACCTTC; cdr3_aa: CASSPFTGPLYGYTF
v_call: TRBV21-1; clone_size: -; j_call: TRBJ2-1; d_call: -; cdr3_nt: TGTGCAGCAGCAAAGAAGGGACCGCCTTACAATGAGCAGTTCTTC; cdr3_aa: CAAAKKGPPYNEQFF
v_call: TRBV6-1; clone_size: few; j_call: TRBJ1-3; d_call: -; cdr3_nt: TGTGCCAGCAGTTACGGAAACACCATATATTTT; cdr3_aa: CASSYGNTIYF
v_call: TRBV6-5; clone_size: -; j_call: TRBJ2-7; d_call: -; cdr3_nt: TGTGCCAGCAGTGACTGGGGCCTAAGCTCCTACGAGCAGTACTTC; cdr3_aa: CASSDWGLSSYEQYF
v_call: TRBV5-6; clone_size: few; j_call: TRBJ2-7; d_call: TRBD2; cdr3_nt: TGTGCCAGCAGTCCGGGACTAGCGTCGGGCTACGAGCAGTACTTC; cdr3_aa: CASSPGLASGYEQYF
v_call: TRBV28; clone_size: few; j_call: TRBJ1-4; d_call: -; cdr3_nt: TGTGCCAGCAGTTTCGGGAATGAAAAACTGTTTTTT; cdr3_aa: CASSFGNEKLFF
v_call: TRBV7-4; clone_size: few; j_call: TRBJ2-7; d_call: -; cdr3_nt: TGTGCCAGCAGCTTAACCCCCGGGACTGCCATCTACGAGCAGTACTTC; cdr3_aa: CASSLTPGTAIYEQYF
v_call: TRBV7-9; clone_size: few; j_call: TRBJ1-5; d_call: -; cdr3_nt: TGTGCCAGCAGCTTAGAAGGGGGAGGGGATCAGCCCCAGCATTTT; cdr3_aa: CASSLEGGGDQPQHF
v_call: TRBV9; clone_size: few; j_call: TRBJ2-2; d_call: -; cdr3_nt: TGTGCCAGCAGCGTAGAGAGGGGACGACGCACCGGGGAGCTGTTTTTT; cdr3_aa: CASSVERGRRTGELFF
v_call: TRBV7-4; clone_size: few; j_call: TRBJ2-2; d_call: TRBD1; cdr3_nt: TGTGCCAGCAGCCCCCGGACAGGAAACACCGGGGAGCTGTTTTTT; cdr3_aa: CASSPRTGNTGELFF
v_call: TRBV5-1; clone_size: -; j_call: TRBJ1-5; d_call: -; cdr3_nt: TGCGCCAGCAGCTTGGAAGACAAAGCCGATAGCAATCAGCCCCAGCATTTT; cdr3_aa: CASSLEDKADSNQPQHF
v_call: TRBV4-1; clone_size: few; j_call: TRBJ2-7; d_call: TRBD1; cdr3_nt: TGCGCCAGCAGCCCCTCGGACAGGCCCTACGAGCAGTACTTC; cdr3_aa: CASSPSDRPYEQYF
v_call: TRBV28; clone_size: -; j_call: TRBJ1-6; d_call: -; cdr3_nt: TGTGCCAGCAGTTTCAAGTACTCCTATAATTCACCCCTCCACTTT; cdr3_aa: CASSFKYSYNSPLHF
v_call: TRBV25-1; clone_size: few; j_call: TRBJ1-1; d_call: TRBD1; cdr3_nt: TGTGCCAGCAGTGAAGCCGAGACAGGGTTGAACACTGAAGCTTTCTTT; cdr3_aa: CASSEAETGLNTEAFF
v_call: TRBV4-1; clone_size: -; j_call: TRBJ2-3; d_call: TRBD2; cdr3_nt: TGCGCCAGCAGCCGGCTGACTAGCGGGGCTACAGATACGCAGTATTTT; cdr3_aa: CASSRLTSGATDTQYF
v_call: TRBV5-4; clone_size: -; j_call: TRBJ2-7; d_call: -; cdr3_nt: TGTGCCAGCAGCTATAACTACGAGCAGTACTTC; cdr3_aa: CASSYNYEQYF
v_call: TRBV5-4; clone_size: -; j_call: TRBJ1-4; d_call: TRBD1; cdr3_nt: TGCGCCAGCAGCCAAGAGGACAGGGGAGCGGCTAATGAAAAACTGTTTTTT; cdr3_aa: CASSQEDRGAANEKLFF
v_call: TRBV12-5; clone_size: -; j_call: TRBJ1-2; d_call: TRBD1; cdr3_nt: TGTGCTAGTGGATCTTATGTTACCCGGGACAGGGTTTATGGCTACACCTTC; cdr3_aa: CASGSYVTRDRVYGYTF
v_call: TRBV5-6; clone_size: -; j_call: TRBJ2-7; d_call: TRBD2; cdr3_nt: TGTGCCAGCTTCGGCGGGGGAGCCTACGAGCAGTACTTC; cdr3_aa: CASFGGGAYEQYF
v_call: TRBV20-1; clone_size: -; j_call: TRBJ2-1; d_call: -; cdr3_nt: TGCAGTGGAGTGGTGGGTGAGCAGTTCTTC; cdr3_aa: CSGVVGEQFF
v_call: TRBV7-7; clone_size: once; j_call: TRBJ2-5; d_call: -; cdr3_nt: TGTGCCAGCAGCTTAGCAGAGACCCAGTACTTC; cdr3_aa: CASSLAETQYF
v_call: TRBV7-9; clone_size: -; j_call: TRBJ2-3; d_call: TRBD2; cdr3_nt: TGTGCCAGCAGCCCGTGGGCGGGAGTAGCAGATACGCAGTATTTT; cdr3_aa: CASSPWAGVADTQYF
v_call: TRBV28; clone_size: medium-sized; j_call: TRBJ2-1; d_call: -; cdr3_nt: TGTGCCAGCAGTTACACCGGACGTCTTAACAATGAGCAGTTCTTC; cdr3_aa: CASSYTGRLNNEQFF
v_call: TRBV5-1; clone_size: few; j_call: TRBJ2-3; d_call: TRBD2; cdr3_nt: TGTGCCAGCAGCTTGACTAGCGGGCTTACGCAGTATTTT; cdr3_aa: CASSLTSGLTQYF
v_call: TRBV6-8; clone_size: few; j_call: TRBJ1-1; d_call: TRBD1; cdr3_nt: TGTGCCAGCAGTTACTCGACAGGGGGCACTGAAGCTTTCTTT; cdr3_aa: CASSYSTGGTEAFF
v_call: TRBV27; clone_size: -; j_call: TRBJ1-5; d_call: TRBD1; cdr3_nt: TGTGCCAGCGGCCGACAGGGCCGGAATCAGCCCCAGCATTTT; cdr3_aa: CASGRQGRNQPQHF
v_call: TRBV9; clone_size: -; j_call: TRBJ2-1; d_call: TRBD2; cdr3_nt: TGTGCCAGCAGCGTCAATAGCGGGAGCTCCTACAATGAGCAGTTCTTC; cdr3_aa: CASSVNSGSSYNEQFF
v_call: TRBV6-4; clone_size: few; j_call: TRBJ2-1; d_call: TRBD2; cdr3_nt: TGTGCCAGCAGTGTAGCGGGAGGCTCCTACAATGAGCAGTTCTTC; cdr3_aa: CASSVAGGSYNEQFF
v_call: TRBV14; clone_size: -; j_call: TRBJ2-7; d_call: -; cdr3_nt: TGTGCCAGCAGCCCCGGGGGCGGTCGCGAGCAGTACTTC; cdr3_aa: CASSPGGGREQYF
v_call: TRBV11-3; clone_size: -; j_call: TRBJ2-3; d_call: TRBD2; cdr3_nt: TGTGCCAGCAGCTTATGGCTAGCGGGGGTATACACAGATACGCAGTATTTT; cdr3_aa: CASSLWLAGVYTDTQYF
v_call: TRBV7-9; clone_size: medium-sized; j_call: TRBJ2-5; d_call: -; cdr3_nt: TGTGCCAGCAGCTTGAAGACTAGTCCCCAAGAGACCCAGTACTTC; cdr3_aa: CASSLKTSPQETQYF
v_call: TRBV6-5; clone_size: medium-sized; j_call: TRBJ2-6; d_call: -; cdr3_nt: TGTGCCAGCAGTCCTGGGGCCAACGTCCTGACTTTC; cdr3_aa: CASSPGANVLTF
v_call: TRBV5-1; clone_size: few; j_call: TRBJ2-7; d_call: -; cdr3_nt: TGCGCCAGCAGCTTGGCCAACTCCTACGAGCAGTACTTC; cdr3_aa: CASSLANSYEQYF
v_call: TRBV14; clone_size: -; j_call: TRBJ1-1; d_call: -; cdr3_nt: TGTGCCAGCAGCCGACGGGGGAACACTGAAGCTTTCTTT; cdr3_aa: CASSRRGNTEAFF
v_call: TRBV11-1; clone_size: few; j_call: TRBJ1-2; d_call: -; cdr3_nt: TGTGCCAGCAGCCGATGGACACCAGTCTATGGCTACACCTTC; cdr3_aa: CASSRWTPVYGYTF
v_call: TRBV7-9; clone_size: -; j_call: TRBJ2-5; d_call: TRBD1; cdr3_nt: TGTGCCAGCAGACCTTCGACAGGGCCCCAAGAGACCCAGTACTTC; cdr3_aa: CASRPSTGPQETQYF
v_call: TRBV7-2; clone_size: -; j_call: TRBJ2-1; d_call: TRBD2; cdr3_nt: TGTGCCAGCAGTCCAACTAGCGGGCGTACCTACAATGAGCAGTTCTTC; cdr3_aa: CASSPTSGRTYNEQFF
v_call: TRBV7-4; clone_size: few; j_call: TRBJ1-5; d_call: TRBD1; cdr3_nt: TGTGCCAGCAGCCACGACCGGCAGGGGGGACGCATGTTTGGTCAGCCCCAGCATTTT; cdr3_aa: CASSHDRQGGRMFGQPQHF
v_call: TRBV7-1; clone_size: few; j_call: TRBJ1-5; d_call: -; cdr3_nt: TGTGCCAGCAGCTTAGTGGAGGATAGCAATCAGCCCCAGCATTTT; cdr3_aa: CASSLVEDSNQPQHF
v_call: TRBV7-5; clone_size: -; j_call: TRBJ2-3; d_call: -; cdr3_nt: TGTGCCAGCAGCTTAGGTGTGCGGGAGATGGGCACAGATACGCAGTATTTT; cdr3_aa: CASSLGVREMGTDTQYF
v_call: TRBV13; clone_size: -; j_call: TRBJ2-7; d_call: -; cdr3_nt: TGTGCCAGCAGCTTAAGGAGCGGGGCAGGGGGCTACGAGCAGTACTTC; cdr3_aa: CASSLRSGAGGYEQYF
v_call: TRBV11-3; clone_size: -; j_call: TRBJ2-7; d_call: TRBD2; cdr3_nt: TGTGCCAGCAGCCCACGCAGCGGGAGTAGAAACGAGCAGTACTTC; cdr3_aa: CASSPRSGSRNEQYF
v_call: TRBV5-1; clone_size: -; j_call: TRBJ2-5; d_call: -; cdr3_nt: TGCGCCAGCAGCTTGATTGGACGGAACCAAGAGACCCAGTACTTC; cdr3_aa: CASSLIGRNQETQYF
v_call: TRBV9; clone_size: -; j_call: TRBJ1-3; d_call: -; cdr3_nt: TGTGCCAGCAGCGTAGGGTATAAGGTTTTTGGAAACACCATATATTTT; cdr3_aa: CASSVGYKVFGNTIYF
v_call: TRBV9; clone_size: -; j_call: TRBJ2-3; d_call: -; cdr3_nt: TGTGCCAGCAGTACCGACTCGGATTGGGGAACGCAGTATTTT; cdr3_aa: CASSTDSDWGTQYF
v_call: TRBV5-4; clone_size: -; j_call: TRBJ2-7; d_call: -; cdr3_nt: TGTGCCAGCAGCTCGGGTTACGAGCAGTACTTC; cdr3_aa: CASSSGYEQYF
v_call: TRBV28; clone_size: medium-sized; j_call: TRBJ2-7; d_call: -; cdr3_nt: TGTGCCAGCAGTTTAGGGCAAAACTACGAGCAGTACTTC; cdr3_aa: CASSLGQNYEQYF